The clone carrying this T cell receptor (beta chain) was detected only once. The data derive from a study of blood T cell repertoires in COVID-19. Overall study context: Collection of acute and convalescent COVID-19 samples took place in the United States, Italy and Spain.

Everyone who took part was roughly 18 to 89 years old, and they came from some 23 US areas. Cohort placement rested on clinical history that participants reported themselves. Measured with immunoSEQ multiplex PCR; TCRdb has only the in-frame clones, and not every one. The sample lists 350,000 or so clones, approximately 92% occurring once. V dropped 0 bases and J dropped 4; count of bases not matched to a gene: 3. The CDR3 is 16 residues long. Germline values: CDR1 LGHNA, CDR2 YNFKEQ. The chain has TRBV4-2 and TRBJ2-1; 10 bases are shared with TRBD2. This sequence was found in a woman aged 30 to 39 who had recovered from COVID-19. The sequenced sample consisted of PBMCs or T cells enriched from blood (not recorded which). The CDR3 DNA reads TGTGCCAGCAGCCAAGACGCTAGCGGGGGATACAATGAGCAGTTCTTC. Translation gives CASSQDASGGYNEQFF.